The source of this T cell receptor (beta chain) is a study of blood T cell repertoires in COVID-19. The method was immunoSEQ multiplex PCR; TCRdb's version includes in-frame clones alone and lacks a portion of them. The sample yields 200,000 to 300,000 clones, about 87% seen once. CDR1 is ENHRY and CDR2 is SYGVKD in the germline V gene. The trim removed 0 bases at V and 6 bases at J, leaving 8 bases unmatched. This CDR3 has 16 amino acids. This receptor was identified in a woman in her 70s with active or convalescent COVID-19. What was sequenced was peripheral blood. The chain combines TRBV10-3 with TRBJ2-1; 7 positions match TRBD2. CDR3 DNA: TGTGCCATCAGTGAGTCAAGGCGGGGGTCAACCAATGAGCAGTTCTTC. This translates into CAISESRRGSTNEQFF.